One sample yielded the 20 T cell receptor beta chains listed below, sequenced in a study of shared T cell receptors in the human thymus. The assay was immunoSEQ multiplex PCR, and TCRdb's table has in-frame clones only and misses some. The table records approximately 730,000 clones, approximately 85% of them present only once. These data were likewise used in another study, on human thymus T cells.

Sequenced input: thymocytes. These receptors were taken from a girl under three years old with a congenital heart defect.

On this clone itself: This specimen includes other DNA sequences encoding the same CDR3. This sequence joins TRBV9 and TRBJ1-3; D uncertain. Trimming took off 0 bases at V and 4 bases at J, with 11 bases between the two ends. Germline V gives CDR1 SGDLS, CDR2 YYNGEE. The CDR3 consists of 15 residues. The CDR3, as DNA: TGTGCCAGCAGCGTAGGTGGAGGGTCCGGAAACACCATATATTTT. This codes for CASSVGGGSGNTIYF.

V and J are TRBV7-2 and TRBJ1-2, with D perhaps TRBD1 (5 bases). Trimming took 2 bases from V and 6 from J, leaving 22 bases between them. The CDR3 extends over 17 amino acids. The germline CDR1 and CDR2 sequences are SGHTA and FQGNSA. In DNA, the CDR3 is TGTGCCAGCAGCTTACCAACGCTGTGGGGGGATTACCATGGCTACACCTTC. Protein: CASSLPTLWGDYHGYTF.

This clone was seen only a few times. This chain uses TRBV14 with TRBJ2-7; TRBD1 matches 8 bases. This CDR3 region has 15 residues. Germline CDR1 is SGHDN and CDR2 is FVKESK. With V trimmed by 3 bases and J by 7 bases, 11 bases remained unmatched. CDR3 bases: TGTGCCAGCAGCCATAACGCCAGGGGGCCGGATGAGCAGTACTTC. It codes for CASSHNARGPDEQYF.

The V call is TRBV19, the J call TRBJ1-1; D remains ambiguous. Germline V gives CDR1 LNHDA, CDR2 SQIVND (reference sequence). The V gene lost 10 bases and the J gene lost 3 bases, with 18 bases spanning the gap. The CDR3 spans 14 residues. The CDR3 region has the DNA TGTGCCACTAGGCGCACGGGGAGGGACACTGAAGCTTTCTTT. It specifies CATRRTGRDTEAFF.

The V call is TRBV7-2, the J call TRBJ1-2; the D gene is possibly TRBD1 (6 bases). The V gene's germline CDR1 is SGHTA and CDR2 FQGNSA. The CDR3 loop spans 18 amino acids. The V and J ends lost 1 base and 4 bases respectively, with 22 bases between them. This CDR3 reads CASSLVTRHQGTGYGYTF. The CDR3 DNA follows: TGTGCCAGCAGCTTAGTGACCCGCCACCAGGGGACCGGCTATGGCTACACCTTC. The full variable domain, completed using reference TRBV7-2 and TRBJ1-2, is GAGVSQSPSNKVTEKGKDVELRCDPISGHTALYWYRQSLGQGLEFLIYFQGNSAPDKSGLPSDRFSAERTGGSVSTLTIQRTQQEDSAVYLCASSLVTRHQGTGYGYTFGSGTRLTVV.

This chain joins TRBV5-4 and TRBJ2-7; TRBD2 agrees at 8 bases. Trimming at V came to 1 base and at J to 2 bases, leaving 11 bases not matched to a gene. CDR1 and CDR2 (germline): SGHNT, YYREEE (reference sequence). This CDR3 is built from 17 residues. Here the CDR3 reads CASSLNSKWRGAYEQYF. The CDR3 nucleotides read TGTGCCAGCAGCTTGAATTCCAAATGGCGGGGGGCCTACGAGCAGTACTTC.

The chain couples TRBV5-1 to TRBJ2-5, with D maybe TRBD1 (6 bases). The CDR3 is made up of 15 amino acids. Trimming shortened V by 3 bases and J by 5 bases, and 17 bases separated the two germline ends. Per germline, CDR1 SGHRS and CDR2 YFSETQ. The CDR3 DNA follows: TGCGCCAGCAGCTACCGGGACATATCTTCCGAGACCCAGTACTTC. Translated: CASSYRDISSETQYF.

The chain carries TRBV2 and TRBJ2-5; D possibly corresponds to TRBD1 (6 bases). The CDR3 covers 14 residues. Germline values: CDR1 SNHLY, CDR2 FYNNEI. V lost 6 bases to trimming and J lost 1 base, with 12 bases between them. CDR3 nucleotides: TGTGCCAGCAGGACCGACAGGACCCAAGAGACCCAGTACTTC. It codes for CASRTDRTQETQYF.

V usage is TRBV7-2 and J usage is TRBJ2-1, with 7 bases identical to TRBD2. The CDR3 is 16 amino acids. Per germline, CDR1 SGHTA and CDR2 FQGNSA. Germline trimming cut 2 bases from V and 8 bases from J; bases unmatched to any gene: 12. This CDR3 is CASSLKTSGVGHEQFF. CDR3 DNA sequence: TGTGCCAGCAGCTTAAAGACCAGCGGGGTTGGTCATGAGCAGTTCTTC.

The chain carries TRBV18 and TRBJ1-1, with 10 bases matching TRBD1. This CDR3 has 18 amino acids. Trimming took 1 base from V and 0 from J; bases not matched to a gene: 8. Germline CDR1 is KGHSH and CDR2 is LQKENI. The CDR3 region has the DNA TGTGCCAGCTCACCACTCCGGGACAGGGGAACGGTGAACACTGAAGCTTTCTTT. Protein sequence: CASSPLRDRGTVNTEAFF.

V gene TRBV10-3 combines with J gene TRBJ1-5; maybe TRBD1 (5 bases). In germline, CDR1 is ENHRY, CDR2 SYGVKD. V dropped 0 bases and J dropped 4 bases, with 22 bases sitting between them. The CDR3 has 19 amino acids. In DNA form, the CDR3 reads TGTGCCATCAGTGAGTCGGTAACAGCCGGGGGACCACCTAATCAGCCCCAGCATTTT. Its translation is CAISESVTAGGPPNQPQHF.

The gene calls are TRBV5-6 and TRBJ1-3; D call uncertain. Germline V lookup: CDR1 SGHDT, CDR2 YYEEEE. The CDR3 spans 16 residues. Trimming removed 4 bases from V and 4 bases from J, with 18 bases in between. As DNA, the CDR3 is TGTGCCAGCAGCGACAAGTTTCAGCCGGCGGGAAACACCATATATTTT. Residues: CASSDKFQPAGNTIYF.

This sequence joins TRBV28 and TRBJ2-4; maybe TRBD1 (5 bases). CDR1 is MDHEN and CDR2 is SYDVKM in the germline V gene. The CDR3 sequence is 16 residues long. Deletions cut 6 bases from V and 0 bases from J, with 15 bases between. CDR3 residues: CASSFTRVPAKNIQYF. The CDR3 region has the DNA TGTGCCAGCAGCTTCACCAGGGTTCCAGCCAAAAACATTCAGTACTTC.

This clone was picked up a small number of times. V gene TRBV15 combines with J gene TRBJ1-1, with D unresolved. The CDR3 runs 15 residues. Germline loops: CDR1 LNHNV, CDR2 YYDKDF (reference sequence). The V end lost 1 base, the J end lost 1 base, and 10 bases lay between the germline ends. CDR3 nucleotide sequence: TGTGCCACCAGCAGAGCAAGAGCGCAGAACACTGAAGCTTTCTTT. Its protein product is CATSRARAQNTEAFF.

The genes are TRBV4-1 and TRBJ2-4; 7 bases line up with TRBD1. The CDR3 extends over 20 amino acids. The ends lost 0 bases at V and 1 base at J; junction bases unmatched: 15. The germline gives CDR1 MGHRA, CDR2 YSYEKL. The CDR3 region is CASSQDLPRTGEIAKNIQYF. The CDR3 coding sequence is TGCGCCAGCAGCCAAGATCTGCCGCGGACAGGAGAGATCGCCAAAAACATTCAGTACTTC.

This rearrangement joins TRBV20-1 to TRBJ1-2; TRBD1 agrees at 10 bases. This CDR3 contains 10 residues. CDR1 is DFQATT and CDR2 is SNEGSKA in the germline V gene (reference sequence). J lost 13 bases, V lost 7 bases, and 6 bases had no gene match. Here the CDR3 reads CSVWTGGVTF. As DNA, the CDR3 is TGCAGTGTATGGACAGGGGGGGTCACCTTC.

This clone was seen only once. The chain combines TRBV4-1 with TRBJ2-3; 14 bases align to TRBD2. The CDR3 runs to 21 residues. Per germline, CDR1 MGHRA and CDR2 YSYEKL. V was clipped by 1 base and J by 0 bases; unmatched bases: 12. The CDR3, as DNA: TGCGCCAGCAGCCAAGCAGGTGAGGGGACTAGCGGGGGAACTAGCACAGATACGCAGTATTTT. It encodes CASSQAGEGTSGGTSTDTQYF.

This clone has just one count. The chain joins TRBV7-6 to TRBJ1-5, with D possibly matching TRBD1 (6 bases). Germline V gene sequence: CDR1 SGHVS, CDR2 FNYEAQ. The germline V and J ends were trimmed by 1 base and 4 bases, with 17 bases remaining between them. The CDR3 sequence is 17 residues long. CDR3 region: CASSLGSGERINQPQHF. The CDR3 coding sequence is TGTGCCAGCAGCTTAGGTTCAGGGGAGAGAATAAATCAGCCCCAGCATTTT.

V usage is TRBV7-6 and J usage is TRBJ2-2; 7 bases fit TRBD2. The junction had 10 bases not matched to a gene; V was cut back by 1 base and J by 5 bases. This CDR3 has 17 amino acids. Germline V gives CDR1 SGHVS, CDR2 FNYEAQ. The CDR3 bases are TGTGCCAGCAGCTTAGATTTCTGGGCGGGGGTGACCGGGGAGCTGTTTTTT. Translating gives CASSLDFWAGVTGELFF.

The chain has TRBV5-1 and TRBJ1-4; D may be TRBD1 (6 bases). V lost 2 bases, J lost 0 bases, and 14 bases lay in between. CDR3 size: 17 residues. Germline values: CDR1 SGHRS, CDR2 YFSETQ. As DNA, the CDR3 is TGCGCCAGCAGCTTTTTGTACAGGGAACCAACTAATGAAAAACTGTTTTTT. Protein product: CASSFLYREPTNEKLFF. Variable domain in full (rest from reference TRBV5-1 and TRBJ1-4): KAGVTQTPRYLIKTRGQQVTLSCSPISGHRSVSWYQQTPGQGLQFLFEYFSETQRNKGNFPGRFSGRQFSNSRSEMNVSTLELGDSALYLCASSFLYREPTNEKLFFGSGTQLSVL.